This TCR beta chain was obtained from a study of shared clonotypes between healthy human individuals. The method was immunoSEQ multiplex PCR; TCRdb's version includes in-frame clones alone and lacks a portion of them. Of some 2,500,000 clones listed, 80% to 95% are singletons. This clone came up once. Its antigen is still unknown. Study-level points and caveats: Sampling covered blood only; tissue repertoires likely differ.

Sequenced input: naive CD4+ T cells from PBMCs. The subset here: CD45RA+ positively selected. The clonotype originates from a man between 18 and 35 years old in good health. Some clones in this sample may be carry-over from other donors' samples.

CDR3 region: CASSLRVRGYGYTF. The DNA for the CDR3 is TGTGCCAGCAGTTTACGAGTCAGGGGGTATGGCTACACCTTC. The chain has TRBV27 and TRBJ1-2, with TRBD1 matching 7 bases. In germline, CDR1 is MNHEY, CDR2 SMNVEV (reference sequence). The CDR3 runs 14 residues. J lost 5 bases, V lost 2 bases, and 5 bases had no gene match.